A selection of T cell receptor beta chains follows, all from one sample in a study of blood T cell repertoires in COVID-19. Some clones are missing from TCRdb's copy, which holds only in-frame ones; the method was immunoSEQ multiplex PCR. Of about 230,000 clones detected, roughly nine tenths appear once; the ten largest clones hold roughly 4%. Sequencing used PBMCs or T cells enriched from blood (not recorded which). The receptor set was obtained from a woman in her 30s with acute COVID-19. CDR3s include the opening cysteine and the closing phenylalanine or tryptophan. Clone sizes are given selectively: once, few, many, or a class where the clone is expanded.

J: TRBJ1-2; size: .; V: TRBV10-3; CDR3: CAITQQGDYGYTF
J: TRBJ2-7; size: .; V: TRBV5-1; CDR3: CASSLTGDLREQYF
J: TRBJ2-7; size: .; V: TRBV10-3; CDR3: CAITEGQVSSYEQYF
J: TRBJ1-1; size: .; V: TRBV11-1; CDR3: CASSAREGTEAFF
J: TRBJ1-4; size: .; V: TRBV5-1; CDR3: CASSTDMGEGWTNEKLFF
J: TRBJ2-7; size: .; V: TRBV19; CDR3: CASSPLGSGGTAAF
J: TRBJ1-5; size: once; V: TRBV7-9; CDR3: CASSLDGPKHF
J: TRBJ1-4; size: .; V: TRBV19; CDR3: CASSAPTGSTNEKLFF
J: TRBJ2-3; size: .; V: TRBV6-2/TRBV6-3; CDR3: CASSKTSSSTDTQYF
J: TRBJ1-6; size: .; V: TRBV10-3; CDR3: CAISESETGVSPLHF
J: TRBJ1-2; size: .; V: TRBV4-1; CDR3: CASSQEPGQNRGYTF
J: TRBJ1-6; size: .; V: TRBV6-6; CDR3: CASSYSTGNSPLHF
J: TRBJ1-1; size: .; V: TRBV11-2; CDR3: CASSLGQGGAFF
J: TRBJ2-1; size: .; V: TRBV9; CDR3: CASRGAGQDNEQFF
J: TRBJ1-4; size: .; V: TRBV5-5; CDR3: CASSLDDSATNEKLFF
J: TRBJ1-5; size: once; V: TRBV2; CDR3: CASSVRVSNQPQHF
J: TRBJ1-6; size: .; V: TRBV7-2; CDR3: CASSGGERGLGSPLHF
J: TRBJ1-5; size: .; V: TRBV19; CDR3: CASIVGGQGKYSNQPQHF
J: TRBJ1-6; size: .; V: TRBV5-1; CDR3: CASSLVQGSFSPLHF
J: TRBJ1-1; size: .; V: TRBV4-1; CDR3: CASSQVNRMAGRF
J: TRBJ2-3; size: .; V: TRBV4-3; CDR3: CASSQKSGGLDTQYF
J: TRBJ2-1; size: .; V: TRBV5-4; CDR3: CASSPYSGGKYNEQFF
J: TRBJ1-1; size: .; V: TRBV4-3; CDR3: CASSRAMTDNTEAFF
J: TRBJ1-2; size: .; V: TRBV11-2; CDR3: CASSFGDRGYGYTF
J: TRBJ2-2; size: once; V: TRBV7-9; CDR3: CASSSGLRGTGELFF
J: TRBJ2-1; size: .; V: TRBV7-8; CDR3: CASSLGPAGSASDEQFF
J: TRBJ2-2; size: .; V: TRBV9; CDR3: CASSAGLLANTGELFF
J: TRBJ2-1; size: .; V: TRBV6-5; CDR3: CASRLAGGIYNEQFF
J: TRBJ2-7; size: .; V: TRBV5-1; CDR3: CASSTGQGTSYEQYF
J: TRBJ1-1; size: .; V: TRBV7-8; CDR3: CAGSLGRGEAFF
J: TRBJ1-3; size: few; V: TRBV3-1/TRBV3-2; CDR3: CASSPGGQFSGNTIYF
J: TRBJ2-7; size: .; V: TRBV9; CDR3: CASSVGWVASSYEQYF
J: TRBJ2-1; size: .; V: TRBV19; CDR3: CASRGDYLSYNEQFF
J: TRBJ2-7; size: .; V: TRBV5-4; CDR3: CASSLAGAHEQYF
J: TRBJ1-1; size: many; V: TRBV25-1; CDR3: CASSDRTGLMNTEAFF
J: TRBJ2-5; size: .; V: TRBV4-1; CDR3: CASSRGGNQETQYF
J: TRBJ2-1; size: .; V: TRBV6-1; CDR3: CASSERPSGAYNEQFF
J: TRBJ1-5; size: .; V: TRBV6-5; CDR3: CASRSRDGANQPQHF
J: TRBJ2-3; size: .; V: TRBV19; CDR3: CASSSRGGRGTDTQYF
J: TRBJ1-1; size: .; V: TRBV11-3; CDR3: CASSPGGQNTEAFF
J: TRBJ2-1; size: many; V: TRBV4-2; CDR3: CASSQGSGGQNNEQFF
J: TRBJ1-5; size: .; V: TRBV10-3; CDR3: CAISDSGPNQPQHF
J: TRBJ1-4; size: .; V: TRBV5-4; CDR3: CASSLEGLQEKLFF
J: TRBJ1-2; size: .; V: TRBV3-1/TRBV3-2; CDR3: CASSPQGSRSGYTF
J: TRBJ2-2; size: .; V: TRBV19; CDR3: CASATRTRSDTGELFF
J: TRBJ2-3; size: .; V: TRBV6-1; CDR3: CASSETPAGISTDTQYF
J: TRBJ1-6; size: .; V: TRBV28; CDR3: CASSADRVIRSPLHF
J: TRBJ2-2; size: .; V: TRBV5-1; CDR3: CASSLAGGVTGELFF
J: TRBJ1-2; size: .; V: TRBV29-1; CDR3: CSVEDPRGPTYGYTF
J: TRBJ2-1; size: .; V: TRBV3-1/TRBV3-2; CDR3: CASSRTSNSYNEQFF
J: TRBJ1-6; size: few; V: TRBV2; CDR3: CASSVPVYNSPLHF
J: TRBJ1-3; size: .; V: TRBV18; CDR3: CASSPGGVSGNTIYF